The 2 T cell receptor beta chains listed next were all sequenced from one sample in a study of tumor-infiltrating lymphocytes in primary liver carcinoma. Total RNA (roughly 540 ng) served as template for TCR beta cDNA synthesis primed by a constant-region primer. Investigators got TCR beta libraries out of three nested multiplex PCR rounds, done with slightly modified ARM-PCR. Forward primers for TRBV1-TRBV30 and a C-beta reverse primer served the first two PCR rounds, at roughly 10 cycles each. TCRdb ran MiXCR on the multiplex PCR reads and lists one entry per CDR3 protein. Of over 100,000 distinct CDR3 sequences listed, less than 75% are singletons. RNA and DNA were co-extracted from approximately 20-30 mg of unsorted bulk tissue. Sample: tumor-adjacent normal liver tissue. These receptors originate from a woman aged 55-70 years with primary liver carcinoma and hepatitis B virus infection.

Concerning this clonotype: The final CDR3 position lacks the conserved phenylalanine or tryptophan, pointing to a likely read error. The V gene is TRBV5-6, the J gene TRBJ2-3; TRBD2 matches at 9 bases. The CDR3 is made up of 18 amino acids. Germline values: CDR1 SGHDT, CDR2 YYEEEE. Trimming at V came to 3 bases and at J to 3 bases, leaving 14 bases not matched to a gene. In DNA, the CDR3 is TGTGCCAGCAGCTGGGTAGGGTTTGCGGGAGGGCCAACAGATACGCAGTATCTT. Residues: CASSWVGFAGGPTDTQYL.

The rearrangement uses TRBV28 and TRBJ2-1; D possibly corresponds to TRBD1 (5 bases). Trimming cost V 4 bases and J 11 bases, with 9 bases left between them. Germline V gives CDR1 MDHEN, CDR2 SYDVKM. The length of the CDR3 is 11 residues. This CDR3 reads CASSSRQQQFF. CDR3 DNA: TGTGCCAGCAGTTCACGACAGCAGCAGTTCTTC. Based on the CDR3 plus reference TRBV28 and TRBJ2-1, the full variable domain is DVKVTQSSRYLVKRTGEKVFLECVQDMDHENMFWYRQDPGLGLRLIYFSYDVKMKEKGDIPEGYSVSREKKERFSLILESASTNQTSMYLCASSSRQQQFFGPGTRLTVL.